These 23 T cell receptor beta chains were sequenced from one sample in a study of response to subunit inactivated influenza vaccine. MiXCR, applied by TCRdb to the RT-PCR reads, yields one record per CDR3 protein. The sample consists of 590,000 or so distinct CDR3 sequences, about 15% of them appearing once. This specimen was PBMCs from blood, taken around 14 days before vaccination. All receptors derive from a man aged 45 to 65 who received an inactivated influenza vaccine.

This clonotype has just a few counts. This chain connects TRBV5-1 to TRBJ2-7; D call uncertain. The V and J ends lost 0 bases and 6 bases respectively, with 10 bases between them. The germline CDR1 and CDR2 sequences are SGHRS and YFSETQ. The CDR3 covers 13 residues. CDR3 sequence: CASSLGTLGEQYF. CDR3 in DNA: TGCGCCAGCAGCTTGGGGACCCTCGGCGAGCAGTACTTC.

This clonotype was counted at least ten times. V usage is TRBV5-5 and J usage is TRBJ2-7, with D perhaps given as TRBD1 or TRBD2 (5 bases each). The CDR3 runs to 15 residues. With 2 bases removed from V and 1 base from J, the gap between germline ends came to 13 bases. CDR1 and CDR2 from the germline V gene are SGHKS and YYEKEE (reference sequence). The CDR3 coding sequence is TGTGCCAGCAGCTTCGGGACGGCGAGGTCCTACGAGCAGTACTTC. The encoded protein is CASSFGTARSYEQYF.

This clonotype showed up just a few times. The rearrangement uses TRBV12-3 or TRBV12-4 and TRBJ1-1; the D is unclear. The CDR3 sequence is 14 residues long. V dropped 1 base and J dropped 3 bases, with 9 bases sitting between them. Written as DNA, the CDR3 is TGTGCCAGCAGTTTAGGGTCTTTTGACACTGAAGCTTTCTTT. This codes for CASSLGSFDTEAFF.

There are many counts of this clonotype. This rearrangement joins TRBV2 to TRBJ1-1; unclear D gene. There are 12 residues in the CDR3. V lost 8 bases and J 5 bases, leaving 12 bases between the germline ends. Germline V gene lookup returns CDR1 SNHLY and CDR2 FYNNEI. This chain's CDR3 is CASVSPPTEAFF. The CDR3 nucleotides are TGTGCCAGCGTCAGTCCCCCGACTGAAGCTTTCTTT. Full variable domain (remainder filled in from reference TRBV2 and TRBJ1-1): EPEVTQTPSHQVTQMGQEVILRCVPISNHLYFYWYRQILGQKVEFLVSFYNNEISEKSEIFDDQFSVERPDGSNFTLKIRSTKLEDSAMYFCASVSPPTEAFFGQGTRLTVV.

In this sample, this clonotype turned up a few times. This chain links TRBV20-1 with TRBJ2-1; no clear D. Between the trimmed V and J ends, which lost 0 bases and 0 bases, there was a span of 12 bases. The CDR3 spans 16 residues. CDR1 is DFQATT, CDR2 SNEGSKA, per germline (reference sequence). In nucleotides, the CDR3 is TGCAGTGCTAGAGATGTTGGCGGAAGCTCCTACAATGAGCAGTTCTTC. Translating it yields CSARDVGGSSYNEQFF.

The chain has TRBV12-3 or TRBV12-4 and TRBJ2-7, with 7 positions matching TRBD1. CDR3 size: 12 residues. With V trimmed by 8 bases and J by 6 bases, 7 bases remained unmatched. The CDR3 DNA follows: TGTGCCAGCGGGGACAGCAGGGCCGAGCAGTACTTC. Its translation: CASGDSRAEQYF.

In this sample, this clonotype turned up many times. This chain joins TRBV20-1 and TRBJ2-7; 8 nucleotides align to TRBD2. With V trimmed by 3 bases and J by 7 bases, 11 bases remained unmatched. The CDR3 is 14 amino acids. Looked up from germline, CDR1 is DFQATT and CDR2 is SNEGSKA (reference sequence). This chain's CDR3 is CSASITSGPGEQYF. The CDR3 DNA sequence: TGCAGTGCTAGTATCACTAGCGGACCGGGAGAGCAGTACTTC.

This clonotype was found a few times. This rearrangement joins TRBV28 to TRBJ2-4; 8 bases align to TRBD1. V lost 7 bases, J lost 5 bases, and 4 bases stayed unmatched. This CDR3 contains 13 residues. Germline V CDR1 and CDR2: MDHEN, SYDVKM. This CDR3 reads CASTEDRENIQYF. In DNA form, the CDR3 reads TGTGCCAGCACCGAGGACAGGGAAAACATTCAGTACTTC.

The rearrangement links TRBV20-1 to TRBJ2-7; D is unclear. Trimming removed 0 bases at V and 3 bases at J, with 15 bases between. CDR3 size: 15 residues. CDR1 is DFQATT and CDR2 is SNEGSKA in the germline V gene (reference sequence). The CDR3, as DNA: TGCAGTGCTAGAGATCTTAACAGCCTAATCTACGAGCAGTACTTC. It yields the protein CSARDLNSLIYEQYF.

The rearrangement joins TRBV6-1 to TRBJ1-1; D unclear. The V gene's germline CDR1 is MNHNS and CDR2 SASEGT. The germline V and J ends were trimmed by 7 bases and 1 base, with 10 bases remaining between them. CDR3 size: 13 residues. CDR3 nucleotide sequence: TGTGCCAGCACAGCGTTTCCGAACACTGAAGCTTTCTTT. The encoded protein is CASTAFPNTEAFF.

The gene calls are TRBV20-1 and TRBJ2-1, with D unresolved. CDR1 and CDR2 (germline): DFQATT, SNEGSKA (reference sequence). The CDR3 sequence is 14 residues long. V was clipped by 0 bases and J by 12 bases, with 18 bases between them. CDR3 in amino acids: CSARDSRTIPAQFF. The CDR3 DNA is TGCAGTGCTAGAGATTCGAGGACGATCCCGGCGCAGTTCTTC.

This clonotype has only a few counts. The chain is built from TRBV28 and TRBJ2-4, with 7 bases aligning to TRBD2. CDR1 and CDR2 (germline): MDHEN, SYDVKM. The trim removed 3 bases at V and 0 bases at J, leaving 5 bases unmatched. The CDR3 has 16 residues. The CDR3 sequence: CASSFPLAGAKNIQYF. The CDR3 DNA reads TGTGCCAGCAGTTTCCCCTTAGCGGGAGCCAAAAACATTCAGTACTTC.

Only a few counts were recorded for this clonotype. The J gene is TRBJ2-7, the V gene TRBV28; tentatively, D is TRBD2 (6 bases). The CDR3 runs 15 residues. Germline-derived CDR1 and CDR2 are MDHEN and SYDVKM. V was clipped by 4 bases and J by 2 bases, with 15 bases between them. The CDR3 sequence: CASSYGGTSTYEQYF. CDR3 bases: TGTGCCAGCAGTTATGGGGGGACGTCTACCTACGAGCAGTACTTC.

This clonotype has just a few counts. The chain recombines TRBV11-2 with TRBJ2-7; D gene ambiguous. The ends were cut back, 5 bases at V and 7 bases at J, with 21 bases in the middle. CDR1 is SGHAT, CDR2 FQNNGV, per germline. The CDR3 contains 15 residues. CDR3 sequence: CASSLNQDRLREQYF. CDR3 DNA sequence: TGTGCCAGCAGCCTCAACCAAGACCGTCTACGGGAGCAGTACTTC.

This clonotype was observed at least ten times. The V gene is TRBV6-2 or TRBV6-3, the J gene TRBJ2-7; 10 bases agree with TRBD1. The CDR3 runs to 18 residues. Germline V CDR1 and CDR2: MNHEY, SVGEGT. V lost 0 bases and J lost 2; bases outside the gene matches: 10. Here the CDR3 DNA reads TGTGCCAGCAGTTACTCACTACGGACCGGGACAGGGGCCTACGAGCAGTACTTC. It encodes CASSYSLRTGTGAYEQYF.

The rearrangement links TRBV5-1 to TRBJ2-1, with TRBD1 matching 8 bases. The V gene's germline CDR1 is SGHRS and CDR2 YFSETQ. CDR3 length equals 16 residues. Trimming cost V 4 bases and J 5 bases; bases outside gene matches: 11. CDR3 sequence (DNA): TGCGCCAGCAGCCGGACCGGACAGGGTAGCAACAATGAGCAGTTCTTC. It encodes CASSRTGQGSNNEQFF.

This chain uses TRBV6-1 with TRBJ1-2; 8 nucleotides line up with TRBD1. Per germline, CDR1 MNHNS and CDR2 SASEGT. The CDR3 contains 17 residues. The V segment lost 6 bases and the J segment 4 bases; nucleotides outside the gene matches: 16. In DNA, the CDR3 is TGTGCCAGCAGGACCCAATACCAGGGGGCTCGGAGCTATGGCTACACCTTC. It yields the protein CASRTQYQGARSYGYTF.

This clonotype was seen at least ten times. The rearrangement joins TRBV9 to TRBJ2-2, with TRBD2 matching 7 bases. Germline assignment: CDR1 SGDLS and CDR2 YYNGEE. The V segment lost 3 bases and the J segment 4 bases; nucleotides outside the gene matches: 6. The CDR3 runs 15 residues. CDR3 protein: CASSAWEGGTGELFF. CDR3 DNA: TGTGCCAGCAGCGCGTGGGAGGGAGGCACCGGGGAGCTGTTTTTT. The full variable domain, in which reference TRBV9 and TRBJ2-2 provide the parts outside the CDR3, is DSGVTQTPKHLITATGQRVTLRCSPRSGDLSVYWYQQSLDQGLQFLIQYYNGEERAKGNILERFSAQQFPDLHSELNLSSLELGDSALYFCASSAWEGGTGELFFGEGSRLTVL.

In DNA form, the CDR3 reads TGTGCCAGCAGTATGGACCAGTTCAATGAGCAGTTCTTC. Translating gives CASSMDQFNEQFF. The chain combines TRBV6-6 with TRBJ2-1; D ambiguous. The V end lost 5 bases, the J end lost 6 bases, and 11 bases lay between the germline ends. CDR1 MNHNY and CDR2 SVGAGI come from the germline V gene (reference sequence). CDR3 length: 13 amino acids.

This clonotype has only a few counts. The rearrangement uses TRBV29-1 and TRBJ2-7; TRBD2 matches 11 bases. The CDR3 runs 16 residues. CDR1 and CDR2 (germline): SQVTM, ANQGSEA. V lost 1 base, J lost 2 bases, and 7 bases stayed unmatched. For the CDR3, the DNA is TGCAGCGTTGAAGGAGTTAGCGGGAGGGATACCTACGAGCAGTACTTC. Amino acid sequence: CSVEGVSGRDTYEQYF.

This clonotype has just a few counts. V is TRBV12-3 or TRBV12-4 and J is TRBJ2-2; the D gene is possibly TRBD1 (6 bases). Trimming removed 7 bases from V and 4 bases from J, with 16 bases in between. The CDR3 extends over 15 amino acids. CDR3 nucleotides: TGTGCCAGCACCCTCGACAGGCTAGGCACCGGGGAGCTGTTTTTT. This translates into CASTLDRLGTGELFF.

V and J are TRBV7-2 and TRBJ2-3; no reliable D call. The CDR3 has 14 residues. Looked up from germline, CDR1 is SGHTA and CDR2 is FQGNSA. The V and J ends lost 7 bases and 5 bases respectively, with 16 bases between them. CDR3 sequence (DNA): TGTGCCAGCAAGGTGTTGGAAATGGTAGATACGCAGTATTTT. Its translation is CASKVLEMVDTQYF.

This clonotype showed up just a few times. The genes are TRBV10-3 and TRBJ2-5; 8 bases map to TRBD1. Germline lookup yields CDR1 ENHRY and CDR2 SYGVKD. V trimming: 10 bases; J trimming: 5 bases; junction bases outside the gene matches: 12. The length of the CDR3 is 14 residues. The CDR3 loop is CATLTGDGRETQYF. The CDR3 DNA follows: TGTGCCACTCTGACAGGGGACGGTCGGGAGACCCAGTACTTC.